This T cell receptor (beta chain) was recovered during a study of T cell changes during pregnancy in multiple sclerosis. Profiled with immunoSEQ multiplex PCR; TCRdb holds only in-frame clones, not every one. Altogether 40,000 to 55,000 clones are present, roughly nine tenths being singletons, with the ten largest covering around 0.6%. The V gene end was trimmed by 5 bases and the J gene end by 10 bases; junction bases not matched to a gene: 9. The CDR3 runs to 15 residues. Germline CDR1 reads SGHTA; CDR2 reads FQGNSA. The rearrangement links TRBV7-2 to TRBJ2-2, with 11 bases that match TRBD2. The clonotype was recovered from a female donor with multiple sclerosis, enrolled in a pregnancy study. Material: CD4+ T cells from peripheral blood mononuclear cells, obtained in the first trimester of pregnancy. The CDR3 coding sequence is TGTGCCAGCAGCGGTAGACTAGCGGGATTGGAGGAGCTGTTTTTT. It translates to CASSGRLAGLEELFF.